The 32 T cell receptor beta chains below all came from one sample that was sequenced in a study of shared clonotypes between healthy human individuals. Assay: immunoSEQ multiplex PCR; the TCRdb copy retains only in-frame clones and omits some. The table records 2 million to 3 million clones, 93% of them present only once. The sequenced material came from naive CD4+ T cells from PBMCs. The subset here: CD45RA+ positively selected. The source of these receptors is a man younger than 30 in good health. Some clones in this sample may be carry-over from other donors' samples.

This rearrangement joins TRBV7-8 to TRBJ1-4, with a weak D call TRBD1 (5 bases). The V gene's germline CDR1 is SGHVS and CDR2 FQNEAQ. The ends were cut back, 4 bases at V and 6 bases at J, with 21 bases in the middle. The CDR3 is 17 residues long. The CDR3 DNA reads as TGTGCCAGCAGCTCAAGCCGGGTCTCGGGACGGGATGAAAAACTGTTTTTT. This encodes CASSSSRVSGRDEKLFF.

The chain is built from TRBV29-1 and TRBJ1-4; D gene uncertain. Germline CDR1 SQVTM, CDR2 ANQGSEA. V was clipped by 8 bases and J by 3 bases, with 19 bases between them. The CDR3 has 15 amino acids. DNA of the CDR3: TGCAGCTTCACAATTAACGGGGTGTCTAATGAAAAACTGTTTTTT. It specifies CSFTINGVSNEKLFF.

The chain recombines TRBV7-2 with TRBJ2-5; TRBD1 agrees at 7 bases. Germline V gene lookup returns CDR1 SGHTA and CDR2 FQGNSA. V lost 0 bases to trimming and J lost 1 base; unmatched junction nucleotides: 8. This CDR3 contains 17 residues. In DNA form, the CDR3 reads TGTGCCAGCAGCTTAGCGCGAGTGGACAGGAGCCAAGAGACCCAGTACTTC. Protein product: CASSLARVDRSQETQYF.

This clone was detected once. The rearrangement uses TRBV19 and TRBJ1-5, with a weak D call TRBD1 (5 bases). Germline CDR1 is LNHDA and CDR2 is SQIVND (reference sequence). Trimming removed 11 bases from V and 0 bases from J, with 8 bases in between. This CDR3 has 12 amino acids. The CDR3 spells CAGGDSNQPQHF. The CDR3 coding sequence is TGTGCCGGGGGGGATAGCAATCAGCCCCAGCATTTT.

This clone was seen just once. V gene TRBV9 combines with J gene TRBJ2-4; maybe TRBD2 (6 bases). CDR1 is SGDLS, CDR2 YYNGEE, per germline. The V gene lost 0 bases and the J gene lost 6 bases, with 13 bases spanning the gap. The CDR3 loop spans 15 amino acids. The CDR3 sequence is CASSVGSGLGNIQYF. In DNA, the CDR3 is TGTGCCAGCAGCGTAGGAAGCGGGCTGGGAAACATTCAGTACTTC.

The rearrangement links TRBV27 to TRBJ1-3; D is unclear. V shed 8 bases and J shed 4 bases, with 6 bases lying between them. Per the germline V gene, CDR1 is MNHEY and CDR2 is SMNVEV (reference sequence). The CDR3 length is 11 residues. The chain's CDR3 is CASREGNTIYF. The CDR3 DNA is TGTGCCAGCCGAGAGGGAAACACCATATATTTT.

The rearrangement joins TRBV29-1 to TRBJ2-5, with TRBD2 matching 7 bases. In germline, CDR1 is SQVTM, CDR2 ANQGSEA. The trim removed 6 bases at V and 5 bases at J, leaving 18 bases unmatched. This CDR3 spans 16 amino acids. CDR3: CSVQPLRGSVGETQYF. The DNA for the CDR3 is TGCAGCGTCCAACCGCTTCGCGGGAGTGTAGGGGAGACCCAGTACTTC.

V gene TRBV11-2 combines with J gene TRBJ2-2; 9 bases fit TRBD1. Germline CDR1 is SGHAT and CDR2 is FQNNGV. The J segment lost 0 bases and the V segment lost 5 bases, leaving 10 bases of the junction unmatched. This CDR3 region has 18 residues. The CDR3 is CASSPAEGQGANTGELFF. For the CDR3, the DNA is TGTGCCAGCAGCCCCGCGGAGGGACAGGGCGCGAACACCGGGGAGCTGTTTTTT.

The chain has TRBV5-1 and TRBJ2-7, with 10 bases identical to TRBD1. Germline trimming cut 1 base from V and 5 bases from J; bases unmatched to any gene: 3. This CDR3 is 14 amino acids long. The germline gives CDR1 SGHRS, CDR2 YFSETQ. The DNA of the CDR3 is TGCGCCAGCAGCTTGTCGGGACAGGGGAACGAGCAGTACTTC. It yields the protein CASSLSGQGNEQYF.

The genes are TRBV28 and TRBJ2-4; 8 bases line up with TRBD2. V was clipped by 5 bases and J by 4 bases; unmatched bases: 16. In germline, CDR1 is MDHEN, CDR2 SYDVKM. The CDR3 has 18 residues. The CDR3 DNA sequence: TGTGCCAGCAGTCCCCCCCCCGTGAGCGGGAGAAGGAAAAACATTCAGTACTTC. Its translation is CASSPPPVSGRRKNIQYF.

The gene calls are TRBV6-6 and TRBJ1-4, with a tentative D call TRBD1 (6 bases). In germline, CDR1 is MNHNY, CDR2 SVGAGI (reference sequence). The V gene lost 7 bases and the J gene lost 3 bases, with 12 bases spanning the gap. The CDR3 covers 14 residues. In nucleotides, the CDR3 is TGTGCCAGCATCTCCCGGACAGCTAATGAAAAACTGTTTTTT. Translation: CASISRTANEKLFF.

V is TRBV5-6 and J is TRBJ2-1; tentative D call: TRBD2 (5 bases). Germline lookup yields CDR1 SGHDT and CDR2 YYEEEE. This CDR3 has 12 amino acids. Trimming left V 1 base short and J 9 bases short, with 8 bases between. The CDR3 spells CASSLPGSEQFF. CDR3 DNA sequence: TGTGCCAGCAGCTTGCCGGGGTCTGAGCAGTTCTTC.

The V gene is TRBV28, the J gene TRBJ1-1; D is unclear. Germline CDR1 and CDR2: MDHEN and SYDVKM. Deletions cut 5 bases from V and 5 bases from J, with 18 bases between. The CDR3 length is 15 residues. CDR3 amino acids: CASSLGFRRETEAFF. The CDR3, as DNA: TGTGCCAGCAGTCTCGGTTTCCGGAGGGAAACTGAAGCTTTCTTT.

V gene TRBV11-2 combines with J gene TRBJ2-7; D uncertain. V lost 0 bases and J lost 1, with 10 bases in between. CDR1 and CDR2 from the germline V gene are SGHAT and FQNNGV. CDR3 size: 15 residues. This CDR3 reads CASSLDPTPSYEQYF. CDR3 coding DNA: TGTGCCAGCAGCTTAGATCCGACTCCTTCCTACGAGCAGTACTTC.

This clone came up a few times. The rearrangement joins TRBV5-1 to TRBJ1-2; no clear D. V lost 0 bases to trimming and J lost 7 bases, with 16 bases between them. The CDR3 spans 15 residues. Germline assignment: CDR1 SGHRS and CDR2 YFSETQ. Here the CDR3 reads CASSLESIGAGGYTF. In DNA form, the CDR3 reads TGCGCCAGCAGCTTGGAGAGTATCGGCGCGGGTGGCTACACCTTC.

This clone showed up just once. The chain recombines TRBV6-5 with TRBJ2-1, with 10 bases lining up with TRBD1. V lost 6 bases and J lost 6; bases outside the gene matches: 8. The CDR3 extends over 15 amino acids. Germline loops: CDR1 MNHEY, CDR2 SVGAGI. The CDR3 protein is CASSSGQGVFNEQFF. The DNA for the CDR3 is TGTGCCAGCAGCTCCGGACAGGGGGTGTTCAATGAGCAGTTCTTC.

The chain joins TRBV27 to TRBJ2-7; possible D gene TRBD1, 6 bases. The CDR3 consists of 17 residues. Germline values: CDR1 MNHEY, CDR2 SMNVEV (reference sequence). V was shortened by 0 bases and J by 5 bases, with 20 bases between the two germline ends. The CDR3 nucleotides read TGTGCCAGCAGTTTATCAAGGACAGCGTTCGGTGCGAACGAGCAGTACTTC. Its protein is CASSLSRTAFGANEQYF.

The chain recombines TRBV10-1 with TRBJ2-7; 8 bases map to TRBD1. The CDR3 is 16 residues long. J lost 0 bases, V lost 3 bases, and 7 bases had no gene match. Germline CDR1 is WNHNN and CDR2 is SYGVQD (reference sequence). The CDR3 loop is CASSDVQGTGSYEQYF. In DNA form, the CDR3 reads TGCGCCAGCAGTGACGTGCAAGGGACAGGCTCCTACGAGCAGTACTTC.

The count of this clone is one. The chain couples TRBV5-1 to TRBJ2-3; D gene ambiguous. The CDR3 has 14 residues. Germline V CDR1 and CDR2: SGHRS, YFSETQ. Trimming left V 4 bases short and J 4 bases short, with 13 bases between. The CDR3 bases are TGCGCCAGCAGCCGGCGAGTTCCTCCAGATACGCAGTATTTT. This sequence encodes CASSRRVPPDTQYF.

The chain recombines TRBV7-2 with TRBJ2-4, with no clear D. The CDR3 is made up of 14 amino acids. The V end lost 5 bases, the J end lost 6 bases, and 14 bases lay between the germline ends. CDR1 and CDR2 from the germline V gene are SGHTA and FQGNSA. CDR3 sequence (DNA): TGTGCCAGCAGCCCGTTAGGAGTAAGAAACATTCAGTACTTC. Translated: CASSPLGVRNIQYF.

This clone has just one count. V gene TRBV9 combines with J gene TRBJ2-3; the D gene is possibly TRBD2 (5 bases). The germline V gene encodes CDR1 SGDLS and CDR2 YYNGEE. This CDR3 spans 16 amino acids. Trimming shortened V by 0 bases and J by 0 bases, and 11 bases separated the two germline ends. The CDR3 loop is CASSVVSGGSTDTQYF. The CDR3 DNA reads TGTGCCAGCAGCGTAGTCTCGGGCGGGAGCACAGATACGCAGTATTTT.

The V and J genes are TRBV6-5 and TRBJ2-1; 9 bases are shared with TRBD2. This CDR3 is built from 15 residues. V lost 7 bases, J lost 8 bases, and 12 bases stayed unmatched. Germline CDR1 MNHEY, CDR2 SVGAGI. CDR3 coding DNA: TGTGCCAGCAAGACGACTAGCGGCGGGAGCTATGAGCAGTTCTTC. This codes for CASKTTSGGSYEQFF.

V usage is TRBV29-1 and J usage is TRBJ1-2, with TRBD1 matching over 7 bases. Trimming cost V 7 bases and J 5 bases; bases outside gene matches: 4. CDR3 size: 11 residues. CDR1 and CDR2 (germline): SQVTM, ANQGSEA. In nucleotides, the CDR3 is TGCAGCGGGTTGACAGGGTATGGCTACACCTTC. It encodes CSGLTGYGYTF. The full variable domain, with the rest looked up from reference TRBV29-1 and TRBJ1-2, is SAVISQKPSRDICQRGTSLTIQCQVDSQVTMMFWYRQQPGQSLTLIATANQGSEATYESGFVIDKFPISRPNLTFSTLTVSNMSPEDSSIYLCSGLTGYGYTFGSGTRLTVV.

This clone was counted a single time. CDR3 DNA: TGTGCCAGTAGTATCGGCGGGGCAAACTACGAGCAGTACTTC. Its protein is CASSIGGANYEQYF. The chain has TRBV19 and TRBJ2-7; TRBD2 might be the D (6 bases). Germline CDR1 reads LNHDA; CDR2 reads SQIVND (reference sequence). The CDR3 has 14 amino acids. The ends were cut back, 3 bases at V and 3 bases at J, with 12 bases in the middle.

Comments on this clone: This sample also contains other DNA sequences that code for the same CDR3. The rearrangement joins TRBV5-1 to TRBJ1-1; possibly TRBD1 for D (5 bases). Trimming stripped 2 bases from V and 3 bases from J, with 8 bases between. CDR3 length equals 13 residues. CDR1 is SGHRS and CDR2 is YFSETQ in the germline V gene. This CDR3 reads CASSLGVDTEAFF. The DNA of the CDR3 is TGCGCCAGCAGCTTAGGGGTTGACACTGAAGCTTTCTTT.

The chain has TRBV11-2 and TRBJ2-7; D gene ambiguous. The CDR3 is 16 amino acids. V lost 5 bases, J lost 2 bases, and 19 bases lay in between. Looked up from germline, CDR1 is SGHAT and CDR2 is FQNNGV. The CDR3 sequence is CASSATRAPSTYEQYF. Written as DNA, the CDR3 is TGTGCCAGCAGCGCAACCCGGGCTCCTTCCACCTACGAGCAGTACTTC.

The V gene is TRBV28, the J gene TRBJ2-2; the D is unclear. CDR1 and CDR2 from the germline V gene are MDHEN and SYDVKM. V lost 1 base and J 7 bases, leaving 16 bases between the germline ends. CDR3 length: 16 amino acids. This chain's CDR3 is CASSLFRVRWDGELFF. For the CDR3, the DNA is TGTGCCAGCAGTTTATTTAGGGTCCGGTGGGACGGGGAGCTGTTTTTT.

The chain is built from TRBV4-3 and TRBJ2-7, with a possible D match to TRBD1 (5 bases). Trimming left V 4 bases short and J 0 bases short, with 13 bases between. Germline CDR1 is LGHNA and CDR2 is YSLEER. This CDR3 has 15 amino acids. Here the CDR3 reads CASSRQQAGSYEQYF. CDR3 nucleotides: TGCGCCAGCAGCCGCCAACAGGCAGGCTCCTACGAGCAGTACTTC.

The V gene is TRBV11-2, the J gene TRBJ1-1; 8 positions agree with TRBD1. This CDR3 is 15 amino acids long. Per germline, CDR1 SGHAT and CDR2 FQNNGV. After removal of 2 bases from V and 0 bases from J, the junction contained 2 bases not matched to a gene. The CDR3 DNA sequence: TGTGCCAGCAGCTTACAGGGGGCGCTGAACACTGAAGCTTTCTTT. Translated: CASSLQGALNTEAFF.

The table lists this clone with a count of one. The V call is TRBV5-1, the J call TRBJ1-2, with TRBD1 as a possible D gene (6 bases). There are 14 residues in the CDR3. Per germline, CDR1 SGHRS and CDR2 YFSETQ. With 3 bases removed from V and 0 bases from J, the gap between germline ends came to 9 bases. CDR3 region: CASSSGTTNYGYTF. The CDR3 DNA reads TGCGCCAGCAGCTCCGGGACAACTAACTATGGCTACACCTTC.

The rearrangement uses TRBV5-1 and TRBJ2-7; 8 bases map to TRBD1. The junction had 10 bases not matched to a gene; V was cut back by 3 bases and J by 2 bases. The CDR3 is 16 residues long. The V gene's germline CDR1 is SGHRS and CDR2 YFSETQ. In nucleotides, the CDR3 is TGCGCCAGCAGCTCTCTATCAGGGGGCATAACCTACGAGCAGTACTTC. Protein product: CASSSLSGGITYEQYF. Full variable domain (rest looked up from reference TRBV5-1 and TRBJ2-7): KAGVTQTPRYLIKTRGQQVTLSCSPISGHRSVSWYQQTPGQGLQFLFEYFSETQRNKGNFPGRFSGRQFSNSRSEMNVSTLELGDSALYLCASSSLSGGITYEQYFGPGTRLTVT.

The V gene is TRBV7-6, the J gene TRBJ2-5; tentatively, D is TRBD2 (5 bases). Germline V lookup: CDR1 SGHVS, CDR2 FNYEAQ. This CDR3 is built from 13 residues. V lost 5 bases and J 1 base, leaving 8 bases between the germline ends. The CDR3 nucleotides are TGTGCCAGCAGCCCGGACTTCCAAGAGACCCAGTACTTC. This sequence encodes CASSPDFQETQYF. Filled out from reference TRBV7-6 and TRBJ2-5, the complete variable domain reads GAGVSQSPRYKVTKRGQDVALRCDPISGHVSLYWYRQALGQGPEFLTYFNYEAQQDKSGLPNDRFSAERPEGSISTLTIQRTEQRDSAMYRCASSPDFQETQYFGPGTRLLVL.